The 12 T cell receptor beta chains presented below share a single source sample, sequenced in a study of OX40 agonist ivuxolimab in advanced cancers. The table came from immunoSEQ multiplex PCR; TCRdb's copy has only in-frame clones and leaves some out. The sample has fewer than 70,000 clones; under 95% are singletons. Sequencing was performed on CD4+ or CD8+ T cells sorted from blood, taken in a trial of the OX40 agonist ivuxolimab. Receptors were obtained from an adult with an advanced solid tumor such as melanoma, head and neck, liver or kidney cancer.

This chain connects TRBV4-3 to TRBJ2-1; D uncertain. CDR3 length: 15 amino acids. Between the trimmed V and J ends, which lost 0 bases and 0 bases, there was a span of 6 bases. Germline values: CDR1 LGHNA, CDR2 YSLEER. The CDR3 sequence is CASSQDTPSYNEQFF. The CDR3 region has the DNA TGCGCCAGCAGCCAAGATACTCCCTCCTACAATGAGCAGTTCTTC.

V usage is TRBV19 and J usage is TRBJ1-5, with D possibly being TRBD1 (6 bases). The CDR3 is 17 amino acids. V shed 7 bases and J shed 3 bases, with 22 bases lying between them. The germline gives CDR1 LNHDA, CDR2 SQIVND (reference sequence). The CDR3 loop is CASTPLRTVEFNQPQHF. CDR3 nucleotide sequence: TGTGCCAGTACCCCCTTAAGGACAGTGGAGTTCAATCAGCCCCAGCATTTT. Full variable domain (remainder filled in from reference TRBV19 and TRBJ1-5): DGGITQSPKYLFRKEGQNVTLSCEQNLNHDAMYWYRQDPGQGLRLIYYSQIVNDFQKGDIAEGYSVSREKKESFPLTVTSAQKNPTAFYLCASTPLRTVEFNQPQHFGDGTRLSIL.

V and J are TRBV4-2 and TRBJ2-2; no reliable D call. The CDR3 loop spans 15 amino acids. CDR1 and CDR2 from the germline V gene are LGHNA and YNFKEQ. Trimming stripped 0 bases from V and 4 bases from J, with 9 bases between. CDR3 residues: CASSQDLSVTGELFF. The CDR3 DNA follows: TGTGCCAGCAGCCAAGATCTGAGCGTCACCGGGGAGCTGTTTTTT.

The V and J genes are TRBV18 and TRBJ2-7; 9 bases agree with TRBD2. The CDR3 totals 16 residues. Germline CDR1 KGHSH, CDR2 LQKENI. Losses at the gene ends were 0 bases for V and 6 bases for J; bases not matched to a gene: 9. The CDR3 nucleotides are TGTGCCAGCTCACCACCGGTTAGCGGGAGAACGGGCGAGCAGTACTTC. It encodes CASSPPVSGRTGEQYF.

The chain uses TRBV5-1 and TRBJ2-1, with TRBD2 matching 7 bases. Germline CDR1 and CDR2: SGHRS and YFSETQ. Unmatched junction bases numbered 7, after V lost 0 bases and J lost 10 bases. The CDR3 is made up of 14 amino acids. The CDR3, as DNA: TGCGCCAGCAGCTTGGCCAACGCGGGGGACGAGCAGTTCTTC. Amino acid sequence: CASSLANAGDEQFF.

The V call is TRBV27, the J call TRBJ2-2; TRBD2 agrees at 8 bases. The CDR3 extends over 17 amino acids. Trimming removed 2 bases from V and 0 bases from J; junction bases left unmatched: 5. The germline V gene encodes CDR1 MNHEY and CDR2 SMNVEV (reference sequence). The CDR3 coding sequence is TGTGCCAGCAGTTTAGTTAGCGGGAAGGCGAACACCGGGGAGCTGTTTTTT. Its translation is CASSLVSGKANTGELFF.

The chain employs TRBV7-9 and TRBJ1-3, with a possible D match to TRBD1 (5 bases). The CDR3 runs 14 residues. V was clipped by 5 bases and J by 3 bases, with 11 bases between them. The V gene's germline CDR1 is SEHNR and CDR2 FQNEAQ (reference sequence). CDR3 in amino acids: CASSPQAGGNTIYF. Here the CDR3 DNA reads TGTGCCAGCAGCCCACAGGCGGGTGGAAACACCATATATTTT. Variable domain in full (rest from reference TRBV7-9 and TRBJ1-3): DTGVSQNPRHKITKRGQNVTFRCDPISEHNRLYWYRQTLGQGPEFLTYFQNEAQLEKSRLLSDRFSAERPKGSFSTLEIQRTEQGDSAMYLCASSPQAGGNTIYFGEGSWLTVV.

The table lists this clone with a count of one. The genes are TRBV27 and TRBJ2-2; no clear D. The CDR3 runs to 15 residues. From germline, CDR1 is MNHEY and CDR2 SMNVEV (reference sequence). Trimming shortened V by 6 bases and J by 1 base, and 12 bases separated the two germline ends. The CDR3, as DNA: TGTGCCAGCAGCCGGCGGCCGGGGAACACCGGGGAGCTGTTTTTT. Residues: CASSRRPGNTGELFF.

This clone was counted a few times. The chain has TRBV21-1 and TRBJ2-7. TRBV21-1 is noted as a pseudogene. The CDR3 length is 14 residues. In DNA form, the CDR3 reads TGTGCCAACAAGAGTGGGTTCGTCTCCTACGAGCAGTACTTC. This codes for CANKSGFVSYEQYF.

V and J are TRBV6-4 and TRBJ2-5; 7 nucleotides match TRBD1. The V and J ends lost 6 bases and 4 bases, in that order; junction bases with no gene match: 8. CDR1 MRHNA and CDR2 SNTAGT come from the germline V gene. There are 14 residues in the CDR3. CDR3: CASSPDRVSETQYF. CDR3 DNA: TGTGCCAGCAGCCCCGACAGGGTGTCAGAGACCCAGTACTTC.

This clone was recorded once. The V call is TRBV6-6, the J call TRBJ1-1, with 8 bases aligning to TRBD1. This CDR3 comprises 14 residues. Germline values: CDR1 MNHNY, CDR2 SVGAGI (reference sequence). The V gene end was trimmed by 6 bases and the J gene end by 3 bases; junction bases not matched to a gene: 6. The CDR3 region is CASRSTGAHTEAFF. The DNA for the CDR3 is TGTGCCAGCAGGTCGACAGGGGCTCACACTGAAGCTTTCTTT.

The V and J genes are TRBV19 and TRBJ1-3; TRBD1 aligns across 11 bases. Germline CDR1 LNHDA, CDR2 SQIVND (reference sequence). This CDR3 is built from 14 residues. Germline trimming cut 7 bases from V and 9 bases from J; bases unmatched to any gene: 8. The CDR3 sequence: CASTDRGHGGTIYF. The CDR3 region has the DNA TGTGCCAGTACGGACAGGGGGCATGGAGGCACCATATATTTT.